A selection of T cell receptor beta chains follows, all from one sample in a study of blood T cell repertoires in COVID-19. The assay was immunoSEQ multiplex PCR, and TCRdb's table has in-frame clones only and misses some. The sample has hundreds of thousands of clones, roughly 88% seen once. The material sequenced was PBMCs or T cells enriched from blood (not recorded which). These receptor sequences come from a woman between 18 and 29 years old who had been exposed to COVID-19. Each CDR3 is given with its conserved first and last residue. D genes are given only for firm matches. Size tells how often a clone was seen (once, few, many) or the class of an expanded clone, and some rows leave it out.

TRBJ1-1 | TRBV7-6 | NA | NA | TGTGCCAGCAGCTTAGATCAGGGGCTAAGCACTGAAGCTTTCTTT | CASSLDQGLSTEAFF
TRBJ2-3 | TRBV6-5 | NA | NA | TGTGCCAGCAGTTACTGGCAGGCAGATACGCAGTATTTT | CASSYWQADTQYF
TRBJ1-1 | TRBV2 | TRBD1 | NA | TGTGCCAGCAGGGCGGAGGGGGCCACTGAAGCTTTCTTT | CASRAEGATEAFF
TRBJ2-5 | TRBV5-8 | NA | NA | TGTGCCAGCAGCTTCGCTAGCCAAGAGACCCAGTACTTC | CASSFASQETQYF
TRBJ1-1 | TRBV28 | NA | NA | TGTGCCAGCACCACAAGTGGGAACACTGAAGCTTTCTTT | CASTTSGNTEAFF
TRBJ2-2 | TRBV20-1 | TRBD2 | NA | TGCAGTGCTAGTGACCTAGCGGGGGGAAACACCGGGGAGCTGTTTTTT | CSASDLAGGNTGELFF
TRBJ1-4 | TRBV3-1/TRBV3-2 | TRBD1 | NA | TGTGCCAGCAGCCTAACAGGGGGAGAGAGGGAAAAACTGTTTTTT | CASSLTGGEREKLFF
TRBJ1-5 | TRBV5-1 | TRBD1 | few | TGCGCCAGCAGTTCGGGACAGCCTTCTGAGCCCCAGCATTTT | CASSSGQPSEPQHF
TRBJ1-2 | TRBV28 | TRBD1 | NA | TGTGCCAGCACTCAGGGGGCTCGGAACTATGGCTACACCTTC | CASTQGARNYGYTF
TRBJ2-7 | TRBV5-1 | NA | once | TGCGCCAGCAGCTTGGAATCAGGGTTGAATGAGCAGTACTTC | CASSLESGLNEQYF
TRBJ1-2 | TRBV2 | TRBD1 | NA | TGTGCCAGCAGCAGGAGGACAGGGGACGCCTACACCTTC | CASSRRTGDAYTF
TRBJ2-1 | TRBV5-1 | TRBD2 | NA | TGCGCCAGCAGCTTGACTAGCGGGGTCTCCTACAATGAGCAGTTCTTC | CASSLTSGVSYNEQFF
TRBJ1-1 | TRBV28 | NA | NA | TGTGCCAGCAGTTTGCCAGGGGTGGAGACTGAAGCTTTCTTT | CASSLPGVETEAFF
TRBJ2-1 | TRBV6-1 | TRBD2 | once | TGTGCCAGCAGTGTTACGTCGAGCGGGAGGTCCTCCTACAATGAGCAGTTCTTC | CASSVTSSGRSSYNEQFF
TRBJ2-1 | TRBV10-1 | TRBD2 | few | TGCGCCAGCAGTGATCCCAGGACTAGCGGCTCCGGGGATGAGCAGTTCTTC | CASSDPRTSGSGDEQFF
TRBJ2-5 | TRBV4-1 | NA | NA | TGCGCCAGCAGCCCGATGGCCAGGGGAAAGGACCAAGAGACCCAGTACTTC | CASSPMARGKDQETQYF
TRBJ2-2 | TRBV2 | TRBD1 | NA | TGTGCCAGCAGGAGGGACAGGAACACCGGGGAGCTGTTTTTT | CASRRDRNTGELFF
TRBJ2-1 | TRBV2 | NA | NA | TGTGCCAGCAGTGAAGGAGGACAGGGAGGGGATGAGCAGTTCTTC | CASSEGGQGGDEQFF
TRBJ2-3 | TRBV2 | TRBD2 | NA | TGTGCCAGCACAGGACTAGCGGCGAGCACAGATACGCAGTATTTT | CASTGLAASTDTQYF
TRBJ2-2 | TRBV11-3 | NA | NA | TGTGCCAGCAGCTTCAGGAGGGACACCGGGGAGCTGTTTTTT | CASSFRRDTGELFF
TRBJ1-4 | TRBV5-4 | TRBD1 | NA | TGTGCCAGCAGCCGGGACAGGGGGGAAGAAAAACTGTTTTTT | CASSRDRGEEKLFF
TRBJ1-4 | TRBV7-2 | TRBD1 | few | TGTGCCAGCAGCCGGGCCGGGACAGCGAATGAAAAACTGTTTTTT | CASSRAGTANEKLFF
TRBJ2-3 | TRBV28 | TRBD2 | NA | TGTGCCAGCAGTACCCGTTGGCTAGCGGGAGCAGATACGCAGTATTTT | CASSTRWLAGADTQYF
TRBJ1-5 | TRBV11-2 | TRBD1 | NA | TGTGCCAGCAGCCTTCACGCAGGGGGGATCAATCAGCCCCAGCATTTT | CASSLHAGGINQPQHF
TRBJ2-4 | TRBV13 | NA | NA | TGTGCCAGCAGCCCAAGGCCCTCCAACCTGATAACAGACATTCAGTACTTC | CASSPRPSNLITDIQYF